This T cell receptor (beta chain) was identified in a study of T cell changes during pregnancy in multiple sclerosis. Clones were read by immunoSEQ multiplex PCR, and TCRdb kept only the in-frame ones, dropping some. The repertoire holds approximately 61,000 clones, 90% seen once, with 3% to 3.5% in the top ten. Trimming cost V 4 bases and J 4 bases, with 10 bases left between them. CDR1 and CDR2 from the germline V gene are SGDLS and YYNGEE. The CDR3 runs to 13 residues. The chain links TRBV9 to TRBJ2-3; D remains unclear. This sequence originates from a female donor in good health, enrolled as a control in a pregnancy study. This sample comprised peripheral blood, obtained in the first trimester of pregnancy. The CDR3 protein is CASSPPRADTQYF. The CDR3, as DNA: TGTGCCAGCAGCCCCCCCCGGGCAGATACGCAGTATTTT.